A selection of T cell receptor beta chains follows, all from one sample in a study of blood T cell repertoires in COVID-19. Profiled with immunoSEQ multiplex PCR; TCRdb holds only in-frame clones, not every one. The sample lists 200,000 to 250,000 clones, 83% occurring once. Material: PBMCs or T cells enriched from blood (not recorded which). The receptors derive from a woman aged 45 to 65 who had been exposed to COVID-19. Both conserved end residues are part of each CDR3. The D gene is left open where the match is weak.

j_call: TRBJ2-7; d_call: -; v_call: TRBV5-4; cdr3_nt: TGTGCCAGCTCCCTGACTCCGGTTGGCGAGCAGTACTTC; cdr3_aa: CASSLTPVGEQYF
j_call: TRBJ1-5; d_call: TRBD1; v_call: TRBV7-2; cdr3_nt: TGTGCCAGCAGCTCCATCGGACAGGTAGGAATAGGCAATCAGCCCCAGCATTTT; cdr3_aa: CASSSIGQVGIGNQPQHF
j_call: TRBJ1-4; d_call: TRBD1; v_call: TRBV5-1; cdr3_nt: TGCGCCAGCAGGTCCGGGACAGGAAATGAAAAACTGTTTTTT; cdr3_aa: CASRSGTGNEKLFF
j_call: TRBJ2-1; d_call: -; v_call: TRBV11-2; cdr3_nt: TGTGCCAGCAGCGAAGATCCGGGAGACTTAAACAATGAGCAGTTCTTC; cdr3_aa: CASSEDPGDLNNEQFF
j_call: TRBJ2-7; d_call: TRBD2; v_call: TRBV14; cdr3_nt: TGTGCCAGCAGCCAGGGCCCTCAGGGCCTTAGCGGGGGGCGCTCCTACGAGCAGTACTTC; cdr3_aa: CASSQGPQGLSGGRSYEQYF
j_call: TRBJ2-1; d_call: TRBD2; v_call: TRBV5-8; cdr3_nt: TGTGCCAGCAGCTTGAAGGGAGGGGTCAGGAATGAGCAGTTCTTC; cdr3_aa: CASSLKGGVRNEQFF
j_call: TRBJ1-6; d_call: TRBD1; v_call: TRBV27; cdr3_nt: TGTGCCAGCAGTTACAGGGGCTCTAATTCACCCCTCCACTTT; cdr3_aa: CASSYRGSNSPLHF
j_call: TRBJ1-4; d_call: -; v_call: TRBV9; cdr3_nt: TGTGCCAGCAGCGTAGGCGTGGTAGGGGTCGCTAATGAAAAACTGTTTTTT; cdr3_aa: CASSVGVVGVANEKLFF
j_call: TRBJ1-2; d_call: -; v_call: TRBV28; cdr3_nt: TGTGCCAGCAGTTTACGACTGGCGGGTGGCTACACCTTC; cdr3_aa: CASSLRLAGGYTF
j_call: TRBJ2-3; d_call: -; v_call: TRBV10-3; cdr3_nt: TGTGCCTCAACGGGGTCTTTCAACACAGATACGCAGTATTTT; cdr3_aa: CASTGSFNTDTQYF
j_call: TRBJ1-5; d_call: -; v_call: TRBV28; cdr3_nt: TGTGCCAGCAGCGGCGGTGGTGGGGCCAATCAGCCCCAGCATTTT; cdr3_aa: CASSGGGGANQPQHF